These 3 T cell receptor beta chains came from one sample sequenced in a study of identical twins. From the 5' RACE reads, TCRdb called clonotypes with MiXCR, one entry per CDR3 protein. The table has more than 600,000 distinct CDR3 sequences, roughly 20% seen once. A further study also used this sample, focusing on T cells expressing NK-cell markers.

Sample: PBMCs. The receptor set was obtained from a woman under 30 in good health.

V and J are TRBV4-2 and TRBJ2-7; D is ambiguous. CDR1 and CDR2 (germline): LGHNA, YNFKEQ. CDR3 length equals 16 residues. V gave up 4 bases and J gave up 3 bases, with 19 bases separating them. Here the CDR3 reads CASSRDGERYLYEQYF. The CDR3 DNA reads TGTGCCAGCAGCCGGGATGGAGAAAGGTACCTCTACGAGCAGTACTTC.

V usage is TRBV10-3 and J usage is TRBJ2-7, with 7 bases that match TRBD2. V dropped 6 bases and J dropped 2; count of bases not matched to a gene: 7. The CDR3 sequence is 14 residues long. Germline V gives CDR1 ENHRY, CDR2 SYGVKD. The CDR3 region is CAIRGGTVTYEQYF. The CDR3 DNA reads TGTGCCATCAGGGGGGGGACGGTTACCTACGAGCAGTACTTC.

The V and J genes are TRBV12-3 or TRBV12-4 and TRBJ2-1; D is ambiguous. The CDR3 is made up of 14 amino acids. V gave up 7 bases and J gave up 9 bases, with 19 bases separating them. The DNA for the CDR3 is TGTGCCAGCACGAAGACCGGGCGGTACGCTGAGCAGTTCTTC. Protein sequence: CASTKTGRYAEQFF.